The rows below give T cell receptor beta chains drawn from one sample of a study of blood T cell repertoires in COVID-19. Profiled with immunoSEQ multiplex PCR; TCRdb holds only in-frame clones, not every one. The table lists about 190,000 clones, 60% to 80% of them singletons, with around a sixth in the top ten. The specimen was peripheral blood. These receptors were collected from a man in his 60s with active or convalescent COVID-19. The CDR3 runs from the conserved cysteine through the conserved F or W. Each record gives: J gene, D gene, clone size, V gene, CDR3 protein, CDR3 DNA. The D gene is left open where the match is weak. Only part of the rows carry a size: once, few, many, or a class if the clone is expanded.

TRBJ1-5,.,.,TRBV27,CASSARQGLVQGFQPQHF,TGTGCCAGCAGTGCCCGCCAGGGGCTCGTGCAGGGGTTTCAGCCCCAGCATTTT
TRBJ2-1,TRBD2,.,TRBV18,CASSPARGSGTGEQFF,TGTGCCAGCTCACCTGCGCGGGGTAGCGGGACGGGTGAGCAGTTCTTC
TRBJ2-2,TRBD1,.,TRBV5-6,CASSEGTGGFGELFF,TGTGCCAGCAGCGAGGGGACAGGGGGCTTCGGGGAGCTGTTTTTT
TRBJ2-7,TRBD1,.,TRBV18,CASSPNRGDEQYF,TGTGCCAGCTCACCCAACAGGGGGGACGAGCAGTACTTC
TRBJ1-4,TRBD1,.,TRBV19,CASTGTGFVELFF,TGTGCCAGTACCGGGACAGGCTTCGTTGAACTGTTTTTT
TRBJ2-1,TRBD1,few,TRBV12-3/TRBV12-4,CASRGTGGNEQFF,TGTGCCAGTCGAGGGACAGGAGGCAATGAGCAGTTCTTC
TRBJ2-5,.,.,TRBV19,CASSHRVPYQETQYF,TGTGCCAGTTCCCACAGGGTACCATACCAAGAGACCCAGTACTTC
TRBJ2-7,TRBD1,.,TRBV29-1,CSVELGQSYEQYF,TGCAGCGTCGAATTGGGACAGTCCTACGAGCAGTACTTC
TRBJ2-7,TRBD2,.,TRBV6-5,CASGAGGSSYEQYF,TGTGCCAGCGGGGCGGGAGGGTCCTCCTACGAGCAGTACTTC
TRBJ1-5,TRBD1,.,TRBV5-1,CASSLEGQPNQPQHF,TGCGCCAGCAGCTTGGAGGGACAGCCGAACCAGCCCCAGCATTTT
TRBJ2-5,.,.,TRBV7-2,CASSHRQAETQYF,TGTGCCAGCAGCCACCGGCAGGCTGAGACCCAGTACTTC
TRBJ1-5,TRBD1,few,TRBV5-3,CARSLTFRTGFCGQPQHF,TGTGCCAGAAGCTTGACCTTTCGGACAGGGTTTTGCGGTCAGCCCCAGCATTTT
TRBJ2-1,TRBD2,.,TRBV15,CATSLRGGGNSYNEQFF,TGTGCCACATCGCTGAGAGGCGGGGGAAACTCCTACAATGAGCAGTTCTTC
TRBJ2-1,.,.,TRBV5-6,CASRRLTRDNEQFF,TGTGCCAGCAGGCGACTAACTAGGGACAATGAGCAGTTCTTC
TRBJ2-1,TRBD1,.,TRBV3-1/TRBV3-2,CASSRRDSNYNEQFF,TGTGCCAGCAGCCGCCGGGACAGCAATTACAATGAGCAGTTCTTC
TRBJ1-1,TRBD1,.,TRBV6-2/TRBV6-3,CASSYTGGEAFF,TGTGCCAGCAGTTACACAGGGGGCGAAGCTTTCTTT
TRBJ1-1,TRBD1,.,TRBV24-1,CATRGDSRGTEAFF,TGTGCCACCAGGGGGGACAGCCGCGGCACTGAAGCTTTCTTT
TRBJ2-4,.,.,TRBV28,CASSPLDMPGGEENIQYF,TGTGCCAGCAGTCCCCTGGATATGCCGGGTGGGGAGGAGAACATTCAGTACTTC
TRBJ2-5,.,.,TRBV7-2,CASSLEGPRRGQETQYF,TGTGCCAGCAGCTTAGAGGGGCCCAGGAGGGGACAAGAGACCCAGTACTTC
TRBJ1-4,TRBD1,.,TRBV29-1,CSGGQSNEKLFF,TGCAGCGGGGGACAGTCTAATGAAAAACTGTTTTTT
TRBJ2-3,TRBD2,.,TRBV7-6,CASRISGTIGTDTQYF,TGTGCCAGCAGAATATCCGGGACTATCGGCACAGATACGCAGTATTTT
TRBJ2-7,.,.,TRBV5-4,CASSLQGTYEQYF,TGTGCCAGCAGCTTACAGGGAACCTACGAGCAGTACTTC
TRBJ2-5,TRBD2,.,TRBV7-2,CASSLGGTRQETQYF,TGTGCCAGCAGCTTAGGGGGGACTAGGCAAGAGACCCAGTACTTC
TRBJ2-3,.,few,TRBV7-2,CASSYGDRRDTQYF,TGTGCCAGCAGCTATGGCGACAGGCGAGATACGCAGTATTTT
TRBJ2-7,TRBD1,.,TRBV6-5,CASSSQGETGLHEQYF,TGTGCCAGCAGTTCCCAGGGGGAGACAGGGCTTCACGAGCAGTACTTC
TRBJ2-1,.,few,TRBV9,CASSSGWGPYEQFF,TGTGCCAGCAGCTCAGGATGGGGCCCATATGAGCAGTTCTTC
TRBJ1-2,.,.,TRBV6-6,CASSIQGSYGYTF,TGTGCCAGCAGTATACAGGGAAGCTATGGCTACACCTTC
TRBJ2-1,TRBD2,.,TRBV27,CASSKVAGYNEQFF,TGTGCCAGCAGTAAGGTAGCGGGGTACAATGAGCAGTTCTTC
TRBJ2-7,.,.,TRBV7-7,CASSSGTSSSYEQYF,TGTGCCAGCAGCTCGGGGACATCGAGCTCCTACGAGCAGTACTTC
TRBJ2-1,TRBD2,few,TRBV7-8,CASSLKRDGSGEQFF,TGTGCCAGCAGCTTAAAGCGGGACGGATCAGGTGAGCAGTTCTTC
TRBJ2-3,.,.,TRBV7-6,CASSFGGSTDTQYF,TGTGCCAGCAGCTTCGGAGGTAGCACAGATACGCAGTATTTT
TRBJ1-4,.,.,TRBV5-4,CASSTGTKNEKLFF,TGTGCCAGCAGCACCGGGACAAAGAATGAAAAACTGTTTTTT
TRBJ2-5,TRBD1,few,TRBV18,CASSPVQGVIGETQYF,TGTGCCAGCTCACCTGTACAGGGGGTCATAGGAGAGACCCAGTACTTC
TRBJ1-1,.,.,TRBV5-1,CASSFEDSEAFF,TGCGCCAGCAGCTTCGAAGACAGTGAAGCTTTCTTT
TRBJ2-5,TRBD2,.,TRBV7-2,CASSPRASGRLGLGNQYF,TGTGCCAGCAGCCCCCGTGCTAGCGGGAGGCTGGGGTTGGGGAACCAGTACTTC
TRBJ2-1,TRBD2,.,TRBV10-3,CAISESPSGSGSRNEQFF,TGTGCCATCAGTGAGTCGCCCTCGGGTAGCGGGAGCCGCAATGAGCAGTTCTTC
TRBJ2-3,.,.,TRBV5-4,CASSTGQSSTDTQYF,TGTGCCAGCAGCACCGGACAGTCTAGCACAGATACGCAGTATTTT
TRBJ2-2,TRBD1,few,TRBV19,CASRDRGRGTGELFF,TGTGCCAGTAGGGACAGGGGGCGCGGTACCGGGGAGCTGTTTTTT
TRBJ2-5,TRBD1,.,TRBV7-3,CASSFGQGETQYF,TGTGCCAGCAGCTTTGGACAGGGAGAGACCCAGTACTTC
TRBJ2-3,TRBD1,.,TRBV7-9,CASRHRDRGRADTQYF,TGTGCCAGCAGACACCGGGACAGGGGGCGGGCAGATACGCAGTATTTT
TRBJ2-1,TRBD2,.,TRBV6-5,CASSYGTTNEQFF,TGTGCCAGCAGTTACGGGACTACCAATGAGCAGTTCTTC
TRBJ2-2,TRBD1,.,TRBV28,CASSPIRDRVARGELFF,TGTGCCAGCAGTCCCATCCGGGACAGGGTCGCTCGGGGGGAGCTGTTTTTT
TRBJ2-3,TRBD2,few,TRBV2,CASTWGGRGTDTQYF,TGTGCCAGCACTTGGGGGGGTAGGGGCACAGATACGCAGTATTTT
TRBJ2-2,.,.,TRBV5-1,CASSEGGPDVTGELFF,TGCGCCAGCAGCGAGGGCGGACCCGATGTCACCGGGGAGCTGTTTTTT
TRBJ2-7,.,once,TRBV5-6,CASSRGISYEQYF,TGTGCCAGCAGCAGGGGAATCTCCTACGAGCAGTACTTC
TRBJ1-1,.,.,TRBV18,CASSSAGETEAFF,TGTGCCAGCTCATCGGCAGGGGAAACTGAAGCTTTCTTT
TRBJ1-1,TRBD1,.,TRBV19,CASSPSGTGVLRAFF,TGTGCCAGTAGTCCTTCCGGGACAGGGGTTTTGAGAGCTTTCTTT
TRBJ2-2,.,.,TRBV9,CASSVYRENTGELFF,TGTGCCAGCAGCGTATATCGGGAGAACACCGGGGAGCTGTTTTTT
TRBJ2-7,.,.,TRBV21-1,CASSRGAGGQGLSYEQYF,TGTGCCAGCAGCAGGGGCGCAGGGGGACAGGGGCTCTCCTACGAGCAGTACTTC
TRBJ2-7,TRBD1,few,TRBV5-4,CASSFLLGQTYEQYF,TGTGCCAGCAGCTTTCTTTTGGGACAGACCTACGAGCAGTACTTC
TRBJ1-2,TRBD1,.,TRBV28,CASRTGGNYGYTF,TGTGCCAGCAGGACAGGGGGCAACTATGGCTACACCTTC
TRBJ1-3,TRBD1,.,TRBV18,CASSPGDRATSSGNTIYF,TGTGCCAGCTCACCAGGGGACAGGGCGACGAGCTCTGGAAACACCATATATTTT
TRBJ2-1,.,.,TRBV4-2,CASSQDEVYNEQFF,TGTGCCAGCAGCCAAGATGAGGTCTACAATGAGCAGTTCTTC
TRBJ2-4,TRBD1,.,TRBV6-5,CASSYSGRGRLHIQYF,TGTGCCAGCAGTTACTCCGGCAGGGGGCGCTTGCACATTCAGTACTTC